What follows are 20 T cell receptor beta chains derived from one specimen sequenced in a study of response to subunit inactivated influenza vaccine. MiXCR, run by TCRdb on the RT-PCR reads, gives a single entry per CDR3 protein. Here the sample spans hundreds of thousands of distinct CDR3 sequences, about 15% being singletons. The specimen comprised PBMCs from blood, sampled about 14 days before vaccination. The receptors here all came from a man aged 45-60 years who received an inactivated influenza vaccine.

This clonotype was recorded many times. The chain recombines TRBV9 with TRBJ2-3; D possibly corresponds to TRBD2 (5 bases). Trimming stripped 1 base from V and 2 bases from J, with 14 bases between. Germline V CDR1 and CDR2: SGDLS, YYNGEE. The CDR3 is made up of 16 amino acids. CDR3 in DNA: TGTGCCAGCAGCGTACCTAGCTGGGGAACCACAGATACGCAGTATTTT. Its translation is CASSVPSWGTTDTQYF.

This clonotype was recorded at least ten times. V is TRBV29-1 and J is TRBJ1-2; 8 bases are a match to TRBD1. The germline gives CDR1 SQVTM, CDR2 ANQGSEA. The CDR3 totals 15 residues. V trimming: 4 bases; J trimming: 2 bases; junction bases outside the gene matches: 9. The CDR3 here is CSVGVGGQANYGYTF. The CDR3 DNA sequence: TGCAGCGTTGGAGTGGGGGGACAGGCCAACTATGGCTACACCTTC.

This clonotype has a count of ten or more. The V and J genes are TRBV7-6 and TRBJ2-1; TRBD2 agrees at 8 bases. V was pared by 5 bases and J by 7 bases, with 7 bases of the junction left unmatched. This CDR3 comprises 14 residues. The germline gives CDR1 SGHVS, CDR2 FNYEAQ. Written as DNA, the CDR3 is TGTGCCAGCAGCAGCGGGACTAGTAGTAATGAGCAGTTCTTC. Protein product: CASSSGTSSNEQFF.

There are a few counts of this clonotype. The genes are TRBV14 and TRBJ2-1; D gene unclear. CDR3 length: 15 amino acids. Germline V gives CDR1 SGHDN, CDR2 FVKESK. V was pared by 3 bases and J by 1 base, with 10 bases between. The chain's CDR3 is CASSQIGRSYNEQFF. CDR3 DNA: TGTGCCAGCAGCCAGATAGGCAGGTCCTACAATGAGCAGTTCTTC.

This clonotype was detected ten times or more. In nucleotides, the CDR3 is TGCAGCGTAGTGACAGGGGCCTACAATGAGCAGTTCTTC. As protein: CSVVTGAYNEQFF. The chain carries TRBV29-1 and TRBJ2-1; 8 bases are a match to TRBD1. From germline, CDR1 is SQVTM and CDR2 ANQGSEA. The CDR3 spans 13 residues. Germline trimming cut 6 bases from V and 2 bases from J; bases unmatched to any gene: 3.

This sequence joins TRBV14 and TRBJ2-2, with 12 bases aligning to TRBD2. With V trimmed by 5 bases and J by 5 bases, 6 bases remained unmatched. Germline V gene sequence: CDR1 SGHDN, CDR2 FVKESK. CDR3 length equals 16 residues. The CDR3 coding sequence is TGTGCCAGCAGCAAACCGGGACTAGCGGGTACCGGGGAGCTGTTTTTT. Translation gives CASSKPGLAGTGELFF.

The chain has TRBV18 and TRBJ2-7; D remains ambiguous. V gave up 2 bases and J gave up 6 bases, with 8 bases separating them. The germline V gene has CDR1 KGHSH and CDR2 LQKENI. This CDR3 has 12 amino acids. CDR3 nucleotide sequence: TGTGCCAGCTCACCAATGCAGTCCGAGCAGTACTTC. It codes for CASSPMQSEQYF.

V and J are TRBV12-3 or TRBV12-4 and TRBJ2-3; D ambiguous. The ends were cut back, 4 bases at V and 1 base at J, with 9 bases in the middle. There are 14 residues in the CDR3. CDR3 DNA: TGTGCCAGCAGTTCCACTAAACGCACAGATACGCAGTATTTT. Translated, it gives CASSSTKRTDTQYF.

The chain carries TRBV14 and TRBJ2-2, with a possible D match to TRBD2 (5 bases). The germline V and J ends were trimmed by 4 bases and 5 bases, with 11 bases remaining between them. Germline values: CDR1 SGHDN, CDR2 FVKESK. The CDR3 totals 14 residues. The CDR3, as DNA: TGTGCCAGCAGCCTAAACAGAGGGACCGGGGAGCTGTTTTTT. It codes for CASSLNRGTGELFF.

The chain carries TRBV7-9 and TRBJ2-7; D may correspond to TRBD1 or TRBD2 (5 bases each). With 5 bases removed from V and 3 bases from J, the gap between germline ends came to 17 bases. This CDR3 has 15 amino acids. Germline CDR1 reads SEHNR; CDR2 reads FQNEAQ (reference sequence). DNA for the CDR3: TGTGCCAGCAGCCTGGGGCGGGCTCACATCTACGAGCAGTACTTC. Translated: CASSLGRAHIYEQYF.

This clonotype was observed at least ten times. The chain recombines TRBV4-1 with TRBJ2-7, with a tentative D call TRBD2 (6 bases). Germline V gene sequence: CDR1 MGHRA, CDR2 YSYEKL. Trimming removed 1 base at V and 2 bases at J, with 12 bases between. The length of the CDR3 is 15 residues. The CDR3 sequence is CASSQVAGEAYEQYF. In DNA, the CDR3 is TGCGCCAGCAGCCAAGTTGCCGGGGAGGCCTACGAGCAGTACTTC.

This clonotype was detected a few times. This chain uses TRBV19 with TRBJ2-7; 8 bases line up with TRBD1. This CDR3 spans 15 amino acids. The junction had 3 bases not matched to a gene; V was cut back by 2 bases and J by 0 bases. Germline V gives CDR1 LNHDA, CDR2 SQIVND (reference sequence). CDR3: CASSISQGASYEQYF. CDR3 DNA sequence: TGTGCCAGTAGTATATCCCAGGGGGCCTCCTACGAGCAGTACTTC.

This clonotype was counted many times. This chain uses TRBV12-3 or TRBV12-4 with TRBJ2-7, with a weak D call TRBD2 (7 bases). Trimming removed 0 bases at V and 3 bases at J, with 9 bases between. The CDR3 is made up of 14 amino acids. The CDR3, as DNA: TGTGCCAGCAGTTTAGCGGGAGGGGGCTACGAGCAGTACTTC. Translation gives CASSLAGGGYEQYF.

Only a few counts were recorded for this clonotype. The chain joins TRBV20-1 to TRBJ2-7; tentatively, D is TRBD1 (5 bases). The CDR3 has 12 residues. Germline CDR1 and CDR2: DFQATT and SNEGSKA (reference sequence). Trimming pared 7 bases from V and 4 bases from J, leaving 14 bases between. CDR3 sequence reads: CSGSRGTYEQYF. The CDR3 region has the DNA TGCAGTGGTTCTAGGGGTACGTACGAGCAGTACTTC.

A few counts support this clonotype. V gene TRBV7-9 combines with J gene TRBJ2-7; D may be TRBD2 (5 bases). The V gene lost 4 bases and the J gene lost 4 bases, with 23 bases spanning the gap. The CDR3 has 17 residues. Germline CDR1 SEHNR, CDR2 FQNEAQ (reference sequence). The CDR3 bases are TGTGCCAGCAGCTCCAGTCGGGGTGACCGCCGCACTTACGAGCAGTACTTC. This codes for CASSSSRGDRRTYEQYF.

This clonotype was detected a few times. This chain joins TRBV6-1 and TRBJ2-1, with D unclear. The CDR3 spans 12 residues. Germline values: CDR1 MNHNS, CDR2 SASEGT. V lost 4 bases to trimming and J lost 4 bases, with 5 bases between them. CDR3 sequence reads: CASSAGYNEQFF. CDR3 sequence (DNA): TGTGCCAGCAGTGCCGGTTACAATGAGCAGTTCTTC.

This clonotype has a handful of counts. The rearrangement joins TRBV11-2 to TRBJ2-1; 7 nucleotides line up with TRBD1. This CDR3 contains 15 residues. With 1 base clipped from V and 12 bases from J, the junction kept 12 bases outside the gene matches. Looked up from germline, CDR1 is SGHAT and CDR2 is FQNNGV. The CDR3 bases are TGTGCCAGCAGCTTAGCTGGACAGGTCCGCAAGGGGCAGTTCTTC. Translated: CASSLAGQVRKGQFF.

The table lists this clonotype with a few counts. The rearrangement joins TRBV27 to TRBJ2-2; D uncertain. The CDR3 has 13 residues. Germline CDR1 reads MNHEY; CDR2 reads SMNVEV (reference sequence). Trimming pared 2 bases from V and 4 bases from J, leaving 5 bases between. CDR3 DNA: TGTGCCAGCAGTTTAATCGGCACCGGGGAGCTGTTTTTT. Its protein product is CASSLIGTGELFF.

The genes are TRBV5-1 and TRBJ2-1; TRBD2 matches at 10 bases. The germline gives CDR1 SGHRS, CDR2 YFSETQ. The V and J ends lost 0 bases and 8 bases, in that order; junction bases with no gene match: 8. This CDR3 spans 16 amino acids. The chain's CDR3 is CASSLGASGRGDEQFF. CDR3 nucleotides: TGCGCCAGCAGCTTGGGGGCTAGCGGGAGAGGTGATGAGCAGTTCTTC.

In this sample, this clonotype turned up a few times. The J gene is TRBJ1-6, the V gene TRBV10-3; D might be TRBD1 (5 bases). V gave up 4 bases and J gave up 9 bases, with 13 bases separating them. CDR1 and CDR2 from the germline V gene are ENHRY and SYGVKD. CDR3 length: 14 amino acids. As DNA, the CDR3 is TGTGCCATCAGTGGGGAAGTTAGGGGTTCACCCCTCCACTTT. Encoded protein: CAISGEVRGSPLHF.